This paragraph reports one T cell receptor beta chain. Its target is not known. The data stem from a study of blood T cells in healthy people across ages. A second PCR of about 7 to 12 cycles used a sample-barcoded 5' primer and a J-beta primer mix. Tags on each cDNA molecule came from a template-switch adaptor with 12 random nucleotides. Individual samples furnished no less than 3 million CDR3-containing paired-end reads apiece. One entry per CDR3 protein, called by TCRdb with MiXCR from the 5' RACE reads. The repertoire holds about 970,000 distinct CDR3 sequences, with roughly half as singletons. Germline CDR1 is SQVTM and CDR2 is ANQGSEA. This CDR3 is built from 11 residues. Trimming removed 7 bases at V and 7 bases at J, with 14 bases between. Study-wide findings and caveats: Because sorting was not performed, PBMCs prevented conclusive naive versus antigen-experienced comparison. A strong correlation between TCR beta diversity and naive T cell percentage was seen.

J is TRBJ2-7 and V is TRBV29-1; D not resolved. The clonotype originates from a woman aged 55 to 70 in good health. Sequences were obtained from blood. This chain's CDR3 is CSANPDNEQYF. DNA of the CDR3: TGCAGCGCCAATCCTGACAATGAGCAGTACTTC.